This T cell receptor (beta chain) was found in a study of blood T cells in healthy people across ages. Study background: There was about one barcoded beta molecule captured by template switching per two T cells.

A second 7 to 11 cycle PCR used barcoded and J-beta primers. Each cDNA molecule, via a template-switch adaptor with 12 random nucleotides, was tagged. In TCRdb, the 5' RACE reads were re-called with MiXCR into one record per CDR3 protein. The sample lists about 400,000 distinct CDR3 sequences, more than 45% seen once, with under 65% in the top ten. Material: blood. The clonotype originates from a man in his 60s in good health.

The CDR3: CATRGPAGVPGANVLTF. CDR3 bases: TGTGCCACTAGGGGACCAGCGGGAGTCCCTGGGGCCAACGTCCTGACTTTC. The chain combines TRBV15 with TRBJ2-6; 8 bases match TRBD2. Per the germline V gene, CDR1 is LNHNV and CDR2 is YYDKDF (reference sequence). The CDR3 is made up of 17 amino acids. The V segment lost 9 bases and the J segment 2 bases; nucleotides outside the gene matches: 12. Supplemented by reference TRBV15 and TRBJ2-6, the full variable domain reads DAMVIQNPRYQVTQFGKPVTLSCSQTLNHNVMYWYQQKSSQAPKLLFHYYDKDFNNEADTPDNFQSRRPNTSFCFLDIRSPGLGDTAMYLCATRGPAGVPGANVLTFGAGSRLTVL.